Listed here are 3 T cell receptor beta chains from one sample, sequenced in a study of human T cells and chemical hapten exposure. TCRdb called the RACE reads again in MiXCR, with one record for every CDR3 protein. This sample has around 190,000 distinct CDR3 sequences, with approximately 20% found just once. Time point of the sample: patch test 1, 2 weeks after DPC sensitization. Treatment here: therapeutic diphenylcyclopropenone sensitization with weekly scalp DPC. The specimen comprised whole blood, sampled in connection with sensitization to the hapten diphenylcyclopropenone (DPC). The origin of the receptors is a woman aged 45 to 65 with alopecia areata. Some clones in this sample may be carry-over from other donors' samples.

The chain links TRBV2 to TRBJ2-3; D ambiguous. Germline lookup yields CDR1 SNHLY and CDR2 FYNNEI. This CDR3 has 11 residues. V gave up 6 bases and J gave up 6 bases, with 7 bases separating them. The CDR3 nucleotides are TGTGCCAGCAGCTATGGCGATACGCAGTATTTT. It translates to CASSYGDTQYF.

This clonotype was observed a handful of times. The gene calls are TRBV20-1 and TRBJ2-1; TRBD2 matches at 14 bases. The CDR3 runs to 16 residues. CDR1 is DFQATT, CDR2 SNEGSKA, per germline (reference sequence). The V segment lost 6 bases and the J segment 10 bases; nucleotides outside the gene matches: 14. CDR3: CSATSPGTSGSGEQFF. CDR3 sequence (DNA): TGCAGTGCCACCAGTCCCGGGACTAGCGGGAGTGGGGAGCAGTTCTTC.

This clonotype was observed many times. The V and J genes are TRBV20-1 and TRBJ2-1; maybe TRBD2 (5 bases). The CDR3 length is 14 residues. The germline gives CDR1 DFQATT, CDR2 SNEGSKA (reference sequence). Trimming removed 6 bases at V and 2 bases at J, with 14 bases between. CDR3: CSADAADPYNEQFF. The CDR3 DNA reads TGCAGTGCCGACGCAGCGGACCCCTACAATGAGCAGTTCTTC.